This T cell receptor (beta chain) appears in the sequencing data of a study of shared clonotypes between healthy human individuals (dated by TCRdb to 2018 to 2020). A note on the overall study: The cohort included a few men and a couple of women between 18 and 49 years of age. To estimate repertoire size and how much clonotype sharing occurs between individuals, the study deeply sequenced the blood TCR repertoires of roughly 5 healthy adults. For each donor, three plates each were used for CD4 naive and CD4 memory, two plates were used for CD8 naive, and one plate was used for CD8 memory. Per donor, leukapheresis produced somewhere between about 0.9 and 10 billion PBMCs. Different laboratories and diverse techniques were used to prepare libraries and sequence TCR repertoires, to increase sequencing depth and limit assay-specific biases. Overall results and qualifications from the work: Compared with non-shared clonotypes, the clonotypes found in all four sorted-subset donors had higher generation probabilities. When several donors were compared, the shared fraction of clonotypes was about 5.5% for naive CD4, approximately 3.5% for naive CD8, 2.3% for memory CD4, and 0.4% for memory CD8. Incomplete sequencing was indicated by rarefaction of sorted-subset datasets, despite the large sequencing depth. Based on pairwise subsampling, the degree of clonotype sharing among donors was expected to be affected by sequencing depth. The genetic and exposure-history diversity represented was limited by the small number of donors. Naive subsets generally had larger estimated clonotype richness than memory subsets. Sampling was limited to blood, and TCR repertoires in tissue likely differ from TCR repertoires in blood.

About this clone: Its specific antigen is unknown. Per-nucleotide qualities are absent, and no much larger clonotype sits a single base away.

Using the deep immunoSEQ assay, TCR CDR3 regions were amplified from genomic DNA by multiplex PCR. Extracted genomic DNA from each cell subset was distributed evenly across all wells of several immunoSEQ 96-well plates, and each plate was treated as a replicate. For sorted subsets, each replicate PCR was loaded with approximately 0.2 ug genomic DNA, equivalent to 25,000 to 35,000 T cell genomes. The purified libraries were quantified using a Qubit 3.0 fluorometer, sized with a Bioanalyzer 2100, and then quantified again using the KAPA Library Quantification kit. Each immunoSEQ 96-well plate was sequenced on its own single-read 150-cycle Illumina NextSeq 550 flow cell. Concerning the study's data processing: Because only junctional sequences without quality scores were contained in the immunoSEQ output, filtering matching that applied to full-length reads could not be performed. To assign V/J genes and CDR3, sequences were annotated against IMGT germline references using PyIR, a Python wrapper for IgBLAST v1.9. Reads were filtered out if the reads had weak V/J assignments (E-value above 1e-6), no CDR3, stop codons, out-of-frame junctions, or ambiguous translated residues. V3J clonotypes were defined by identical inferred V gene, J gene, and CDR3 amino acid sequence. To compute the percentage overlap between repertoires, the number of shared unique clonotypes was divided by the size of the smaller repertoire. RTK rarefaction, the Chao1 estimator, and Recon v2.1 estimates of unobserved clonotypes were used to assess repertoire richness. Generation probabilities for all TCRbeta clonotypes obtained by the gDNA method from a handful of donors were computed using OLGA. TCRdb's version of the immuneACCESS table is confined to in-frame rearrangements and falls short of the full clone set. An unresolved V gene accounts for under half of the shortfall where checked; the remainder is of unknown origin. V and J calls and clone size are copied from that table; D and trimming were computed from the DNA. This sample gives some 1 million clones in total; around 76% of them show up just once. Together, the top ten hold about 1.5% of the sample.

Spanning cysteine to phenylalanine, the CDR3 consists of 14 amino acids. The read is trimmed to its CDR3 DNA, 42 bases read in frame from base 1. V drops 4 bases and J drops 8 bases, leaving 14 bases in between. The donors were healthy, HIV-negative adults with no recently reported acute infections or vaccinations. Only Caucasian adults living in Nashville, Tennessee, USA were represented among the donors. Magnetic negative selection was used to enrich CD4+ T cells, after which naive cells were positively selected on CD45RA and the negative fraction became the memory subset. Blood was collected by leukapheresis, and PBMCs were isolated by Ficoll-Histopaque density gradient centrifugation and then cryopreserved in liquid nitrogen vapor phase. Purity and quantity of every magnetically sorted T cell population were checked by analytical flow cytometry. From each sorted fraction, genomic DNA was isolated and quantified by UV absorbance on a Nanodrop 2000c.

The rearranged segments are TRBV23-1 and TRBJ1-4; TRBD1 could be the D gene, as 6 bases match. TRBV23-1 has ORF status, its function being uncertain. The clonotype comes from a man aged 18-30 years in good health. The sequencing sample was made of memory CD4+ T cells sorted from blood. The sample's cell subset or site, from its label and the paper: CD45RA-negative fraction. The base sequence is TGCGCCAGCAGTCGCGAAACAGGGCGGGAAAAACTGTTTTTT. Its coded protein is CASSRETGREKLFF.